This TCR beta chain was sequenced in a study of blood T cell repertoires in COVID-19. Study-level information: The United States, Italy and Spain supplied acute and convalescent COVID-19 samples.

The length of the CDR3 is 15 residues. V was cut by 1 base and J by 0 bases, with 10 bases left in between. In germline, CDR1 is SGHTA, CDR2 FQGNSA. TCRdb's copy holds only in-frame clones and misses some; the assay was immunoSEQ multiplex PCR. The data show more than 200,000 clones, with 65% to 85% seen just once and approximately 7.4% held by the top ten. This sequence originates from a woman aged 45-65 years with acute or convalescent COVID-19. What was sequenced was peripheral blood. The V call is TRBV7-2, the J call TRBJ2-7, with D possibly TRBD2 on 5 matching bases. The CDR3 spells CASSLVAGSSYEQYF. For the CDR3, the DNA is TGTGCCAGCAGCTTAGTTGCGGGTAGCTCCTACGAGCAGTACTTC. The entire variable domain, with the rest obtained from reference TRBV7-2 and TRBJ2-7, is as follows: GAGVSQSPSNKVTEKGKDVELRCDPISGHTALYWYRQSLGQGLEFLIYFQGNSAPDKSGLPSDRFSAERTGGSVSTLTIQRTQQEDSAVYLCASSLVAGSSYEQYFGPGTRLTVT.